This T cell receptor (beta chain) was sequenced in a study of blood T cell repertoires in COVID-19. Overall study: T cells, B-cell-depleted T cells, or PBMCs supplied cDNA or gDNA.

Assay used: immunoSEQ multiplex PCR; TCRdb lists only in-frame clones, some missing. The sample lists about 64,000 clones; 65% to 90% were seen once. Trimming cost V 4 bases and J 5 bases, with 12 bases left between them. Germline CDR1 is SEHNR and CDR2 is FQNEAQ (reference sequence). This CDR3 has 13 amino acids. The rearrangement links TRBV7-9 to TRBJ2-7, with a possible D match to TRBD1 (5 bases). Sequenced material: peripheral blood. The receptor's source is a man aged 35 to 55 with acute or convalescent COVID-19. The CDR3 DNA follows: TGTGCCAGCAGCTCCCAGGGTCGGAACGAGCAGTACTTC. This gives the protein CASSSQGRNEQYF.